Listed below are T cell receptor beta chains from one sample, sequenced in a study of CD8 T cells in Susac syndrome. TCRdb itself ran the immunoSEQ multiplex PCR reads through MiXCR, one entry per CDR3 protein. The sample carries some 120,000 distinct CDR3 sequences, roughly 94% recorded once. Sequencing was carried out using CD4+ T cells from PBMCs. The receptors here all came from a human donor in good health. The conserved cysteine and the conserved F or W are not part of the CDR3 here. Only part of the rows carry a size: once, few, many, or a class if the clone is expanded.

ASTASSGYNEQF TRBJ2-1 . TRBV7-2
SAREWTGVEQF TRBJ2-1 . TRBV20-1
ASRSPGLAGANEQF TRBJ2-1 . TRBV6-6
ASSIREGMETQY TRBJ2-5 once TRBV19
ASSAQEGANYEQY TRBJ2-7 . TRBV4-1
ASSYGDTQY TRBJ2-3 . TRBV6-2/TRBV6-3
ASSPVPGQGTSGNTIY TRBJ1-3 . TRBV9
ASSLFGLAGVNEQF TRBJ2-1 . TRBV28
ASSPGAYEQY TRBJ2-7 few TRBV18
ASSLALGAREQY TRBJ2-7 once TRBV5-1
AISEPRGETQY TRBJ2-5 . TRBV10-3
SARIQKVLQETQY TRBJ2-5 . TRBV20-1
ATSRDSAADEQF TRBJ2-1 once TRBV15
SARDSGRTNEKLF TRBJ1-4 . TRBV20-1
ASSLEASGTYHNEQF TRBJ2-1 once TRBV5-1
ASSPTGKGYGYT TRBJ1-2 . TRBV28
SARYGTYTGAPLNSPLH TRBJ1-6 once TRBV20-1
SARDLESAKNEQF TRBJ2-1 . TRBV20-1
ASSMTAEGIYEQY TRBJ2-7 . TRBV4-3
ASTYQDTGELF TRBJ2-2 once TRBV12-3/TRBV12-4
ASSSRHEQHQH TRBJ1-5 . TRBV19
SVEAVRGEGGTDTQY TRBJ2-3 . TRBV29-1
ASSGGQGVTGELF TRBJ2-2 . TRBV27
AWRRLNQETQY TRBJ2-5 . TRBV30
AWSLPGTEAF TRBJ1-1 . TRBV30
SVEGDRLKWTQY TRBJ2-5 . TRBV29-1
ASSIGGNQPQH TRBJ1-5 few TRBV19
ASSPFRLGNTIY TRBJ1-3 . TRBV5-1
ATQGSSYGYT TRBJ1-2 . TRBV24-1
AWTDRLNTEAS TRBJ1-1 . TRBV30
ASSESSQNTGELF TRBJ2-2 . TRBV2
ATDRGDYEQY TRBJ2-7 few TRBV28
SVPLGVTRRDTQY TRBJ2-3 . TRBV20-1
ASSQGGTVRRDTQY TRBJ2-3 . TRBV3-1
ASSPRPASGSYEQY TRBJ2-7 once TRBV7-9
ASAPLLSDRFDPKQY TRBJ2-7 . TRBV19
ASQASYEQY TRBJ2-7 . TRBV30
ASSQGTSNSPLH TRBJ1-6 . TRBV3-1
ASSLPRGIGYT TRBJ1-2 . TRBV28
SVGTVNEKLF TRBJ1-4 . TRBV29-1
ASRLQGGTEAF TRBJ1-1 . TRBV27
ASSEGRGYEQY TRBJ2-7 . TRBV19
SVEDVASRQETQY TRBJ2-5 . TRBV29-1
ASSPPGQGHGEQY TRBJ2-7 . TRBV18
ASSPTLNTGELF TRBJ2-2 . TRBV5-1
ASSQEGGTQY TRBJ2-5 . TRBV4-2
ASRASQAYFTDTQY TRBJ2-3 . TRBV2
SVQRGVAHEQY TRBJ2-7 few TRBV29-1
SSAGGVKNIQY TRBJ2-4 once TRBV20-1
ASSDSSQGTDTQY TRBJ2-3 . TRBV6-4
ASSQDLLRGRGSNEQF TRBJ2-1 . TRBV4-1
ATSREQGPTSNQPQH TRBJ1-5 once TRBV15
SVASSGVPGEQY TRBJ2-7 . TRBV29-1
ASSYSSGRVTDTQY TRBJ2-3 . TRBV6-5